This record covers a single T cell receptor (beta chain). Its target is unknown. This entry belongs to a study of beta chain features in type 1 diabetes. Study outcomes and limitations: In all four CD4+ subsets, TCRB CDR3 length was significantly, moderately reduced in type 1 diabetes. VDJ junctions sequenced from type 1 diabetes patients showed fewer insertions and more deletions.

One heparinised blood draw averaging about 116 mL was given by each donor. Cell sorting via CD45RO/CCR7/CD25/CD127/CD95/CD27 was performed to obtain CD4+ naive, central memory, regulatory and stem cell-like memory cells. TCRB transcripts that were expressed got sequenced, as all of the isolated RNA had been reverse transcribed. Only in-frame clones appear in the TCRdb table, and some are missing; sequencing was by immunoSEQ multiplex PCR. The top ten hold over 0.95% of the sample, which has around 340,000 clones, approximately 9.7% seen once. The V end lost 0 bases, the J end lost 4 bases, and 4 bases lay between the germline ends. The CDR3 is made up of 12 amino acids. The germline CDR1 and CDR2 sequences are SNHLY and FYNNEI.

The V and J genes are TRBV2 and TRBJ2-7, with no clear D. Sequenced: central memory CD4+ T cells from blood. The sequence derives from a man in his thirties or forties with type 1 diabetes. The CDR3 DNA reads TGTGCCAGCAGTGAAGCGCTATACGAGCAGTACTTC. This sequence encodes CASSEALYEQYF.